Below are 28 T cell receptor beta chains sequenced from a single sample in a study of human T cells and chemical hapten exposure. Time point here: pre-sensitization, week 0. The sample's treatment: therapeutic diphenylcyclopropenone sensitization with weekly scalp DPC. TCRdb reanalysed the RACE reads using MiXCR and keeps one entry per CDR3 protein. The sample has 60,000 to 70,000 distinct CDR3 sequences, around 9.9% seen once. The sample consisted of whole blood, taken in connection with sensitization to the hapten diphenylcyclopropenone (DPC). These receptors all stem from a woman aged 45-65 years with alopecia areata. Some clones in this sample may be carry-over from other donors' samples.

This clonotype has just a few counts. The rearrangement links TRBV28 to TRBJ2-4; D uncertain. Between the trimmed V and J ends, which lost 6 bases and 0 bases, there was a span of 6 bases. CDR1 MDHEN and CDR2 SYDVKM come from the germline V gene. The CDR3 loop spans 13 amino acids. The CDR3 nucleotides are TGTGCCAGCAGGGAGCTAGCCAAAAACATTCAGTACTTC. Its translation is CASRELAKNIQYF.

The sample holds a few counts of this clonotype. CDR3 sequence (DNA): TGTGCCAGCAGTCCGGCGGGGTTAAATCAGCCCCAGCATTTT. Encoded protein: CASSPAGLNQPQHF. The chain uses TRBV25-1 and TRBJ1-5, with D hard to call. Trimming took 5 bases from V and 4 from J, leaving 12 bases between them. Per the germline V gene, CDR1 is MGHDK and CDR2 is SYGVNS. The CDR3 sequence is 14 residues long.

This clonotype has ten or more counts. The chain has TRBV20-1 and TRBJ1-6; weak D call: TRBD1 (5 bases). The CDR3 has 14 residues. V was shortened by 2 bases and J by 7 bases, with 12 bases between the two germline ends. Germline CDR1 is DFQATT and CDR2 is SNEGSKA (reference sequence). The CDR3 sequence is CSARRGAQNSPLHF. In DNA, the CDR3 is TGCAGTGCTAGACGAGGGGCGCAGAATTCACCCCTCCACTTT.

As regards this clonotype: One base away lies a much larger clone, so this may be a sequencing read error. V gene TRBV28 combines with J gene TRBJ1-2; D gene ambiguous. Trimming shortened V by 2 bases and J by 3 bases, and 16 bases separated the two germline ends. This CDR3 comprises 16 residues. Germline V gene sequence: CDR1 MDHEN, CDR2 SYDVKM. Written as DNA, the CDR3 is TGTGCCAGCAGTTTAAGGAGCAGCAGAGCTGACTATGGCTACACCTTC. Its protein product is CASSLRSSRADYGYTF.

J is TRBJ1-4 and V is TRBV4-2; 10 bases align to TRBD1. CDR3 length: 16 amino acids. CDR1 LGHNA and CDR2 YNFKEQ come from the germline V gene. The ends lost 3 bases at V and 3 bases at J; junction bases unmatched: 4. In nucleotides, the CDR3 is TGTGCCAGCAGCCACTCCGGGACAGGGGCTAATGAAAAACTGTTTTTT. This encodes CASSHSGTGANEKLFF.

In its sample, this clonotype was seen a few times. The chain uses TRBV3-1 and TRBJ1-6, with D unclear. The CDR3 runs to 12 residues. CDR1 is LGHDT and CDR2 is YNNKEL in the germline V gene (reference sequence). V was clipped by 4 bases and J by 6 bases, with 4 bases between them. The CDR3: CASSLTNSPLHF. The CDR3 DNA is TGTGCCAGCAGCCTGACTAATTCACCCCTCCACTTT.

This clonotype was observed a handful of times. The genes are TRBV20-1 and TRBJ1-3; no clear D. CDR3 length equals 15 residues. The germline V gene has CDR1 DFQATT and CDR2 SNEGSKA (reference sequence). Between the trimmed V and J ends, which lost 3 bases and 0 bases, there was a span of 12 bases. For the CDR3, the DNA is TGCAGTGCTAGGGGTGTTGGAGACTCTGGAAACACCATATATTTT. It translates to CSARGVGDSGNTIYF.

This clonotype was observed at least ten times. V usage is TRBV7-8 and J usage is TRBJ2-2; unclear D gene. Trimming removed 0 bases from V and 6 bases from J, with 14 bases in between. The CDR3 is 16 amino acids. CDR1 is SGHVS, CDR2 FQNEAQ, per germline. In DNA, the CDR3 is TGTGCCAGCAGCTTAGCGGTCTACGCTTACGCCGGGGAGCTGTTTTTT. This encodes CASSLAVYAYAGELFF.

This clonotype has more than one count but fewer than ten. The rearrangement links TRBV20-1 to TRBJ1-4; 8 bases fit TRBD1. This CDR3 has 16 residues. V dropped 6 bases and J dropped 0; count of bases not matched to a gene: 9. Germline lookup yields CDR1 DFQATT and CDR2 SNEGSKA (reference sequence). The CDR3 here is CSARTGNFATNEKLFF. DNA for the CDR3: TGCAGTGCGAGGACAGGGAACTTTGCAACTAATGAAAAACTGTTTTTT.

Ten or more counts support this clonotype. The chain combines TRBV18 with TRBJ2-5; 9 bases are a match to TRBD1. With V trimmed by 8 bases and J by 2 bases, 3 bases remained unmatched. Per germline, CDR1 KGHSH and CDR2 LQKENI. This CDR3 is built from 13 residues. The CDR3 sequence: CASTGGLQETQYF. As DNA, the CDR3 is TGTGCCAGCACAGGGGGCTTACAAGAGACCCAGTACTTC.

This clonotype was seen many times. The chain joins TRBV27 to TRBJ2-3; D not resolved. There are 15 residues in the CDR3. Germline V CDR1 and CDR2: MNHEY, SMNVEV (reference sequence). V shed 6 bases and J shed 0 bases, with 13 bases lying between them. CDR3 nucleotide sequence: TGTGCCAGCAGCCCCCGCCAGTTCAGCACAGATACGCAGTATTTT. As protein: CASSPRQFSTDTQYF.

The rearrangement joins TRBV6-6 to TRBJ1-5; the D gene is possibly TRBD1 (6 bases). CDR1 and CDR2 from the germline V gene are MNHNY and SVGAGI (reference sequence). Trimming pared 0 bases from V and 7 bases from J, leaving 10 bases between. The CDR3 sequence is 14 residues long. The CDR3 bases are TGTGCCAGCAGTTACTCTAGGGGGGAGCAGCCCCAGCATTTT. Encoded protein: CASSYSRGEQPQHF.

This clonotype was picked up a small number of times. The rearrangement uses TRBV20-1 and TRBJ2-6, with 10 bases matching TRBD1. V was clipped by 6 bases and J by 0 bases; unmatched bases: 2. CDR1 is DFQATT and CDR2 is SNEGSKA in the germline V gene (reference sequence). The CDR3 loop spans 15 amino acids. This CDR3 is CSATGGSSGANVLTF. Written as DNA, the CDR3 is TGCAGTGCGACAGGGGGCAGCTCTGGGGCCAACGTCCTGACTTTC.

The chain links TRBV20-1 to TRBJ2-3; possible D gene TRBD1, 6 bases. There are 15 residues in the CDR3. Germline V gene lookup returns CDR1 DFQATT and CDR2 SNEGSKA (reference sequence). With 6 bases removed from V and 4 bases from J, the gap between germline ends came to 20 bases. The CDR3 sequence: CSARLTGSPPDTQYF. CDR3 coding DNA: TGCAGTGCACGACTTACAGGGAGTCCCCCAGATACGCAGTATTTT.

A remark on this clonotype: Compared with germline, one end of the junction differs, possibly owing to a read error. J is TRBJ1-3 and V is TRBV12-3 or TRBV12-4; a weak D match, TRBD1 (5 bases). This CDR3 comprises 14 residues. For the CDR3, the DNA is TGTGCCAGCAGTTTGGCCGGGACTGGAACCACCATATATTTT. It yields the protein CASSLAGTGTTIYF.

The table lists this clonotype with a few counts. The chain recombines TRBV3-1 with TRBJ1-1; the D is unclear. CDR3 size: 13 residues. The germline gives CDR1 LGHDT, CDR2 YNNKEL (reference sequence). Trimming removed 2 bases at V and 0 bases at J, with 4 bases between. CDR3: CASSQPMNTEAFF. CDR3 bases: TGTGCCAGCAGCCAACCCATGAACACTGAAGCTTTCTTT.

This clonotype was detected many times. This chain connects TRBV24-1 to TRBJ2-1; 13 bases map to TRBD2. CDR3 size: 17 residues. Germline assignment: CDR1 KGHDR and CDR2 SFDVKD. V lost 4 bases, J lost 8 bases, and 10 bases stayed unmatched. In DNA, the CDR3 is TGTGCCACCAGTGACAACCCGACTAGCGGGGGGAGAGATGAGCAGTTCTTC. It translates to CATSDNPTSGGRDEQFF.

The chain links TRBV6-1 to TRBJ2-1; TRBD2 matches 10 bases. The V and J ends lost 6 bases and 0 bases, in that order; junction bases with no gene match: 11. CDR1 and CDR2 (germline): MNHNS, SASEGT. The CDR3 is 18 residues long. Here the CDR3 reads CASSRTSGFESSYNEQFF. CDR3 nucleotide sequence: TGTGCCAGCAGCAGGACTAGCGGCTTTGAAAGCTCCTACAATGAGCAGTTCTTC.

The genes are TRBV5-4 and TRBJ1-1; TRBD1 is a possible D gene (5 bases). CDR1 and CDR2 (germline): SGHNT, YYREEE (reference sequence). This CDR3 spans 15 amino acids. The ends were cut back, 3 bases at V and 6 bases at J, with 18 bases in the middle. This CDR3 is CASSSAGKAGPEAFF. In nucleotides, the CDR3 is TGTGCCAGCAGCTCTGCGGGGAAGGCGGGACCTGAAGCTTTCTTT.

The J gene is TRBJ1-1, the V gene TRBV7-6, with a tentative D call TRBD1 (5 bases). Trimming removed 0 bases at V and 0 bases at J, with 8 bases between. Germline V gene sequence: CDR1 SGHVS, CDR2 FNYEAQ. The CDR3 covers 15 residues. The CDR3 DNA reads as TGTGCCAGCAGCTTAGCTCCGGGGGTGAACACTGAAGCTTTCTTT. It translates to CASSLAPGVNTEAFF. The variable domain in full, completed from reference TRBV7-6 and TRBJ1-1, reads GAGVSQSPRYKVTKRGQDVALRCDPISGHVSLYWYRQALGQGPEFLTYFNYEAQQDKSGLPNDRFSAERPEGSISTLTIQRTEQRDSAMYRCASSLAPGVNTEAFFGQGTRLTVV.

There are a few counts of this clonotype. The chain uses TRBV7-9 and TRBJ2-2; D gene unclear. Trimming pared 5 bases from V and 1 base from J, leaving 11 bases between. Per the germline V gene, CDR1 is SEHNR and CDR2 is FQNEAQ (reference sequence). The CDR3 extends over 15 amino acids. CDR3 bases: TGTGCCAGCAGCACTACCTGGGGGAACACCGGGGAGCTGTTTTTT. Its translation: CASSTTWGNTGELFF. Looking up the rest from reference TRBV7-9 and TRBJ2-2 gives the full variable domain: DTGVSQNPRHKITKRGQNVTFRCDPISEHNRLYWYRQTLGQGPEFLTYFQNEAQLEKSRLLSDRFSAERPKGSFSTLEIQRTEQGDSAMYLCASSTTWGNTGELFFGEGSRLTVL.

This clonotype showed up many times. The chain has TRBV6-1 and TRBJ1-1, with TRBD1 as a possible D gene (6 bases). Germline V gives CDR1 MNHNS, CDR2 SASEGT. The CDR3 totals 13 residues. V lost 9 bases, J lost 1 base, and 12 bases lay in between. Written as DNA, the CDR3 is TGTGCCAGTTCCCAGGACAGGAACACTGAAGCTTTCTTT. Translated: CASSQDRNTEAFF.

The genes are TRBV19 and TRBJ2-5; D is undetermined. CDR3 length: 12 amino acids. Germline CDR1 is LNHDA and CDR2 is SQIVND (reference sequence). The V end was cut by 6 bases, the J end by 7 bases, with 12 bases between. CDR3 region: CASSPPVGTQYF. CDR3 bases: TGTGCCAGTAGCCCCCCGGTGGGGACCCAGTACTTC.

CDR3 nucleotides: TGCAGTGCTAGAGAGCCCAAACCGGTAGGCGAGCAGTACTTC. This codes for CSAREPKPVGEQYF. This rearrangement joins TRBV20-1 to TRBJ2-7; D is unresolved. Trimming took 0 bases from V and 6 from J, leaving 15 bases between them. Germline CDR1 and CDR2: DFQATT and SNEGSKA (reference sequence). This CDR3 contains 14 residues.

V usage is TRBV7-2 and J usage is TRBJ1-2; no reliable D call. CDR1 and CDR2 from the germline V gene are SGHTA and FQGNSA. CDR3 length: 16 residues. V dropped 0 bases and J dropped 8 bases, with 19 bases sitting between them. The CDR3 sequence: CASSLAQLKVVTGYTF. The DNA of the CDR3 is TGTGCCAGCAGCTTAGCGCAACTGAAGGTGGTTACGGGCTACACCTTC.

At least ten counts were recorded for this clonotype. The gene calls are TRBV6-2 or TRBV6-3 and TRBJ2-5; 10 bases line up with TRBD2. V shed 0 bases and J 9 bases; nucleotides not matched to a gene: 7. The germline V gene encodes CDR1 MNHEY and CDR2 SVGEGT. This CDR3 is built from 15 residues. The CDR3 is CASSYSSSGSKAQYF. The CDR3 DNA follows: TGTGCCAGCAGTTACTCATCTAGCGGGAGCAAGGCCCAGTACTTC.

This clonotype was counted many times. The chain employs TRBV18 and TRBJ1-1, with D hard to call. The germline V and J ends were trimmed by 2 bases and 1 base, with 8 bases remaining between them. The CDR3 runs 14 residues. Germline V gene data show CDR1 as KGHSH and CDR2 as LQKENI. The CDR3 region is CASSPGRTNTEAFF. The CDR3 DNA reads TGTGCCAGCTCACCAGGGAGGACGAACACTGAAGCTTTCTTT.

The sample holds many counts of this clonotype. The rearrangement uses TRBV11-2 and TRBJ1-1; no reliable D call. V was trimmed by 1 base and J by 6 bases, leaving 6 bases between them. Germline CDR1 is SGHAT and CDR2 is FQNNGV. The CDR3 spans 12 residues. This CDR3 reads CASSLVGSEAFF. CDR3 nucleotide sequence: TGTGCCAGCAGCTTAGTGGGGTCTGAAGCTTTCTTT.